What follows are 14 T cell receptor beta chains derived from one specimen sequenced in a study of blood T cell repertoires in COVID-19. TCRdb's copy holds only in-frame clones and misses some; the assay was immunoSEQ multiplex PCR. The sample holds roughly 200,000 clones, around 84% seen once. Material for sequencing was peripheral blood. The receptors were gathered from a man in his forties or fifties with active or convalescent COVID-19.

This clone was seen just once. The chain recombines TRBV11-2 with TRBJ2-1; D call uncertain. CDR3 length: 15 amino acids. Germline CDR1 is SGHAT and CDR2 is FQNNGV. V was cut by 1 base and J by 2 bases, with 9 bases left in between. The CDR3 reads CASSLGVAAYNEQFF. The CDR3 nucleotides are TGTGCCAGCAGCTTAGGGGTGGCGGCCTACAATGAGCAGTTCTTC.

The chain combines TRBV11-2 with TRBJ2-2; perhaps TRBD1 as D (6 bases). The germline V gene encodes CDR1 SGHAT and CDR2 FQNNGV. Trimming left V 2 bases short and J 5 bases short, with 9 bases between. The CDR3 totals 14 residues. In nucleotides, the CDR3 is TGTGCCAGCAGCTTACAGGGGCAGACCGGGGAGCTGTTTTTT. Translation gives CASSLQGQTGELFF. The full variable domain, with the rest looked up from reference TRBV11-2 and TRBJ2-2, is EAGVAQSPRYKIIEKRQSVAFWCNPISGHATLYWYQQILGQGPKLLIQFQNNGVVDDSQLPKDRFSAERLKGVDSTLKIQPAKLEDSAVYLCASSLQGQTGELFFGEGSRLTVL.

This chain joins TRBV7-9 and TRBJ1-2, with D possibly TRBD1 on 5 matching bases. Germline V gene data show CDR1 as SEHNR and CDR2 as FQNEAQ (reference sequence). Trimming removed 2 bases at V and 2 bases at J, with 18 bases between. This CDR3 is built from 17 residues. This CDR3 is CASSLRREGDHNYGYTF. The CDR3 nucleotides are TGTGCCAGCAGCTTAAGGCGGGAAGGGGACCACAACTATGGCTACACCTTC.

This clone was found a few times. The chain carries TRBV29-1 and TRBJ2-2, with D possibly TRBD1 on 6 matching bases. The CDR3 extends over 12 amino acids. Germline CDR1 is SQVTM and CDR2 is ANQGSEA. V dropped 5 bases and J dropped 7 bases, with 11 bases sitting between them. The CDR3 bases are TGCAGCGTTAGACAGGCCCACGGGGAGCTGTTTTTT. Protein sequence: CSVRQAHGELFF.

This clone appeared once. The gene calls are TRBV12-5 and TRBJ1-5; TRBD1 matches at 7 bases. J gave up 5 bases and V 4 bases, and 5 bases lay outside the gene matches. The CDR3 loop spans 14 amino acids. Per the germline V gene, CDR1 is LGHNT and CDR2 is FRNRAP. DNA for the CDR3: TGTGCTAGTGGTTCCGGGACAGACTATCAGCCCCAGCATTTT. Amino acid sequence: CASGSGTDYQPQHF.

The V and J genes are TRBV6-6 and TRBJ1-4; D gene ambiguous. Trimming removed 0 bases from V and 4 bases from J, with 9 bases in between. The CDR3 contains 15 residues. The germline V gene has CDR1 MNHNY and CDR2 SVGAGI (reference sequence). This chain's CDR3 is CASSYSAQDNEKLFF. Written as DNA, the CDR3 is TGTGCCAGCAGTTACTCGGCCCAGGATAATGAAAAACTGTTTTTT.

This clone was counted a few times. CDR3 bases: TGTGCCAGCAGCCGCCCCGGGAAGAACACTGAAGCTTTCTTT. Amino acid sequence: CASSRPGKNTEAFF. The chain employs TRBV21-1 and TRBJ1-1. TRBV21-1 is a known pseudogene. This CDR3 spans 14 amino acids.

The chain combines TRBV6-5 with TRBJ1-1; TRBD1 matches at 11 bases. Per the germline V gene, CDR1 is MNHEY and CDR2 is SVGAGI. Trimming removed 6 bases from V and 5 bases from J; junction bases left unmatched: 2. This CDR3 is 13 amino acids long. The CDR3 loop is CASRDRGRTEAFF. CDR3 sequence (DNA): TGTGCCAGCAGGGACAGGGGGCGAACTGAAGCTTTCTTT.

The chain links TRBV3-1 (or the pseudogene TRBV3-2) to TRBJ2-3; 11 bases are a match to TRBD2. Germline assignment: CDR1 LGHDT and CDR2 YNNKEL (reference sequence). The V segment lost 3 bases and the J segment 3 bases; nucleotides outside the gene matches: 5. This CDR3 is 16 amino acids long. This CDR3 reads CASSHFPSGGTDTQYF. Here the CDR3 DNA reads TGTGCCAGCAGCCATTTTCCTAGCGGGGGGACAGATACGCAGTATTTT.

V usage is TRBV7-2 and J usage is TRBJ2-1; D remains unclear. CDR1 SGHTA and CDR2 FQGNSA come from the germline V gene. V was shortened by 1 base and J by 3 bases, with 4 bases between the two germline ends. The CDR3 extends over 13 amino acids. The CDR3 nucleotides read TGTGCCAGCAGCTTAGAACACTACAATGAGCAGTTCTTC. Residues: CASSLEHYNEQFF. The full variable domain, with the rest looked up from reference TRBV7-2 and TRBJ2-1, is GAGVSQSPSNKVTEKGKDVELRCDPISGHTALYWYRQSLGQGLEFLIYFQGNSAPDKSGLPSDRFSAERTGGSVSTLTIQRTQQEDSAVYLCASSLEHYNEQFFGPGTRLTVL.

The chain joins TRBV11-2 to TRBJ2-7, with TRBD2 matching over 9 bases. Trimming removed 5 bases from V and 0 bases from J; junction bases left unmatched: 5. The CDR3 is 15 residues long. CDR1 and CDR2 from the germline V gene are SGHAT and FQNNGV. As DNA, the CDR3 is TGTGCCAGCAGCGTTCAGACTAGCGGCTCCTACGAGCAGTACTTC. It specifies CASSVQTSGSYEQYF.

The V call is TRBV4-1, the J call TRBJ1-2; 7 nucleotides agree with TRBD1. Per the germline V gene, CDR1 is MGHRA and CDR2 is YSYEKL. After removal of 0 bases from V and 8 bases from J, the junction contained 3 bases not matched to a gene. The CDR3 extends over 13 amino acids. This CDR3 reads CASSQEAGGGYTF. CDR3 nucleotides: TGCGCCAGCAGCCAAGAGGCAGGGGGGGGCTACACCTTC.

This chain uses TRBV7-2 with TRBJ1-5, with D perhaps TRBD1 (5 bases). The germline V and J ends were trimmed by 3 bases and 4 bases, with 7 bases remaining between them. The CDR3 is 13 residues long. CDR1 and CDR2 from the germline V gene are SGHTA and FQGNSA. The chain's CDR3 is CASSFRDNQPQHF. Here the CDR3 DNA reads TGTGCCAGCAGCTTCAGGGATAATCAGCCCCAGCATTTT.

The chain recombines TRBV18 with TRBJ1-2; D may be TRBD1 (6 bases). CDR1 KGHSH and CDR2 LQKENI come from the germline V gene. V was pared by 5 bases and J by 4 bases, with 11 bases between. The CDR3 has 13 residues. The CDR3 is CASSTGQGYGYTF. The CDR3 coding sequence is TGTGCCAGCTCAACAGGGCAGGGCTATGGCTACACCTTC.